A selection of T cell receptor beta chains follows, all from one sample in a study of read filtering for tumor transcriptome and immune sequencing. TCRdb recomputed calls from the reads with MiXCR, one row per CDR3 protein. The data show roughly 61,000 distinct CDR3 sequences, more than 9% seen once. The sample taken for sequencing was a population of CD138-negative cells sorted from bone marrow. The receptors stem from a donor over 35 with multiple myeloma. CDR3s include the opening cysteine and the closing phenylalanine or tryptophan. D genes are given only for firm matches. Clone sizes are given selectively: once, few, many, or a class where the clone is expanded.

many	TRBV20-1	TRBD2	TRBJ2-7	TGCAGTGCTAGATGGAGCCGGGGGGGACTACGGTCGTACGAGCAGTACTTC	CSARWSRGGLRSYEQYF
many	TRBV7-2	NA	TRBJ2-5	TGTGCCAGCAGCCTTGGGGTAGAGACCCAGTACTTC	CASSLGVETQYF
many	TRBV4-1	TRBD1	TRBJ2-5	TGCGCCAGCAGCTCGAGGACAGGGGGGGAGACCCAGTACTTC	CASSSRTGGETQYF
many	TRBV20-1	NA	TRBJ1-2	TGCAGTGCTAGGGGGCTTTCCTATGGCTACACCTTC	CSARGLSYGYTF
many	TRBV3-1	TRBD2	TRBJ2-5	TGTGCCAGCAGCCATGCGAGAACTAGCGGGGGGGCCCAAGAGACCCAGTACTTC	CASSHARTSGGAQETQYF
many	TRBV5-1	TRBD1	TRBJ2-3	TGCGCCAGCAGCTCGACAGGGATGGATACGCAGTATTTT	CASSSTGMDTQYF
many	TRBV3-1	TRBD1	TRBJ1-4	TGTGCCAGCAGTAAACAGGGGGCGACTAATGAAAAACTGTTTTTT	CASSKQGATNEKLFF
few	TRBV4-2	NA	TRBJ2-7	TGTGCCAGCAGACAGGGCACCTACGAGCAGTACTTC	CASRQGTYEQYF
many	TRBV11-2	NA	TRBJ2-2	TGTGCCAGCAGCTTAGGGACTCATACGAACACCGGGGAGCTGTTTTTT	CASSLGTHTNTGELFF
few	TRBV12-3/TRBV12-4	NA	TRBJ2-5	TGTGCCAGCAGTGGGACGAACCAAGAGACCCAGTACTTC	CASSGTNQETQYF
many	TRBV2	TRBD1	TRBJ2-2	TGTGCCAGCAGTGGGACAGGGGATTACACCGGGGAGCTGTTTTTT	CASSGTGDYTGELFF
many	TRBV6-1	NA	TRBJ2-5	TGTGCCAGCACCGCCGCGGACAGCGATAGCGAGACCCAGTACTTC	CASTAADSDSETQYF
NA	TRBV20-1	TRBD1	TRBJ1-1	TGCAGTGCTAGGGGGACAGGGAACACTGAAGCTTTCTTT	CSARGTGNTEAFF
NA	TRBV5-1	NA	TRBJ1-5	TGCGCCAGCAGCTTGGGACAAGGGGGACAGCCCCAGCATTTT	CASSLGQGGQPQHF